The text below deals with one T cell receptor (beta chain). J was trimmed by 4 bases and V by 5 bases; bases with no gene match: 7. The CDR3 totals 14 residues. Germline lookup yields CDR1 LNHNV and CDR2 YYDKDF (reference sequence). Original methodology: Nucleated cell counts were estimated from reference gene primer amplification. The data were produced by immunoSEQ multiplex PCR, yet TCRdb's version contains in-frame clones alone and is incomplete. The D gene and trimming were derived from the DNA, and the V and J assignments and clone size from that table. The sample contains about 170,000 clones, 70% to 90% of which appear only once. These data come from a study of blood T cell repertoires in COVID-19. Study-level background: Acute and convalescent COVID-19 samples came from the United States, Italy and Spain. T cells, B-cell-depleted T cells, or PBMCs provided the cDNA or gDNA that served as material.

The source material was peripheral blood. The rearrangement uses TRBV15 and TRBJ2-7, with 8 bases aligning to TRBD2. This TCR derives from a middle-aged man who had recovered from COVID-19. CDR3: CATSVIAGPYEQYF. The CDR3 coding sequence is TGTGCCACCAGCGTGATAGCGGGGCCTTACGAGCAGTACTTC.